This T cell receptor beta chain was recorded in a study of cytotoxic CD8 clonotypes in ibrutinib-treated CLL. Remarks on this clone: Its antigen is unidentified.

Germline V gene data show CDR1 as MNHEY and CDR2 as SMNVEV (reference sequence). The CDR3 contains 14 residues. Between the trimmed V and J ends, which lost 3 bases and 4 bases, there was a span of 10 bases. Study-wide points: Having risen at ibrutinib response, clonality had fallen back toward baseline by progression.

Assay used: immunoSEQ multiplex PCR; TCRdb lists only in-frame clones, some missing. Among 250,000 to 350,000 clones listed, 70% to 80% were seen once. This receptor was taken from a human donor with chronic lymphocytic leukemia. V usage is TRBV27 and J usage is TRBJ2-1; D perhaps matches TRBD2 (6 bases). The sample was PBMCs, taken at disease progression, from a patient treated with ibrutinib. CDR3 nucleotides: TGTGCCAGCAGTTTTGGACTATATTACAATGAGCAGTTCTTC. Protein sequence: CASSFGLYYNEQFF.